This T cell receptor beta chain came from a study of blood T cell repertoires in COVID-19. Across the study: Collection of acute and convalescent COVID-19 samples took place in the United States, Italy and Spain. PBMCs, B-cell-depleted T cells, or T cells were the source of the cDNA or gDNA that made up the material.

Germline V gene sequence: CDR1 MNHEY, CDR2 SMNVEV (reference sequence). The V gene end was trimmed by 5 bases and the J gene end by 5 bases; junction bases not matched to a gene: 8. This CDR3 has 14 amino acids. Study processing details: Quantification of nucleated cells was approximated via reference gene primer amplification. Measured with immunoSEQ multiplex PCR; TCRdb has only the in-frame clones, and not every one. Clone size and the V and J calls come from that table; the DNA yielded D and trimming. The sample lists over 150,000 clones, 82% occurring once. The receptor's source is a human donor with acute or convalescent COVID-19. The donor label of this sample is uncertain. This chain uses TRBV27 with TRBJ1-2; 7 nucleotides agree with TRBD1. Sequencing input: peripheral blood. CDR3 in amino acids: CASSSSGGLYGYTF. In nucleotides, the CDR3 is TGTGCCAGCAGTAGCTCAGGGGGGTTGTATGGCTACACCTTC.